These 30 T cell receptor beta chains came from one sample sequenced in a study of spatial heterogeneity in lung cancer. Notes on the study in general: One measure, the expanded intratumoral alpha and beta TCR count, tracked tumor mutation counts.

No antigens are known for them. TCRdb analysed the 5' RACE reads with MiXCR anew, one entry per CDR3 protein. The table includes around 8,100 distinct CDR3 sequences, 11% to 15% detected once. Noted time point: sample taken at primary tumor resection. Sample: lung tumor tissue, taken at surgery. Receptors originate from a female donor with early-stage non-small cell lung cancer.

Relative to its sample, this clonotype is medium-sized. This beta chain was picked up by a library intended for alpha chains and is off target, so its count carries little meaning. The chain combines TRBV6-6 with TRBJ2-5; unclear D gene. V lost 2 bases to trimming and J lost 5 bases, with 12 bases between them. The V gene's germline CDR1 is MNHNY and CDR2 SVGAGI (reference sequence). The CDR3 runs to 14 residues. CDR3 amino acids: CASSYVGRKETQYF. In DNA, the CDR3 is TGTGCCAGCAGTTACGTAGGACGGAAGGAGACCCAGTACTTC.

Sample share makes this clonotype medium-sized. This beta chain is an unintended read in a library built for alpha chains; its size means little. DNA for the CDR3: TGTGCCAGCAGTCTCGGACAGATCTACGAGCAGTACTTC. It translates to CASSLGQIYEQYF. The chain recombines TRBV12-3 or TRBV12-4 with TRBJ2-7; the D gene is possibly TRBD1 (6 bases). This CDR3 region has 13 residues. Trimming removed 5 bases from V and 3 bases from J, with 11 bases in between.

The sample holds many counts of this clonotype. This beta chain lies outside the target of a library built for alpha chains; its clone size means little. Written as DNA, the CDR3 is TGTGCCAGCAGACCCCCTTGGGATGAGACCCAGTACTTC. Protein sequence: CASRPPWDETQYF. The rearrangement joins TRBV3-1 to TRBJ2-5; D is undetermined. V was cut by 6 bases and J by 5 bases, with 13 bases left in between. The CDR3 has 13 amino acids. Germline lookup yields CDR1 LGHDT and CDR2 YNNKEL (reference sequence).

Comment on this clonotype: This beta chain appears as a stray read in a library generated for alpha chains; its size is not informative. V and J are TRBV30 and TRBJ2-2; the D is unclear. CDR3 length: 14 amino acids. The V end lost 3 bases, the J end lost 7 bases, and 15 bases lay between the germline ends. Germline CDR1 reads GTSNPN; CDR2 reads SVGIG (reference sequence). CDR3 nucleotides: TGTGCCTGGAGAGTGGGTCCCACGAGCGGGGAGCTGTTTTTT. Translated, it gives CAWRVGPTSGELFF.

This clonotype was detected only once. A library prepared for alpha chains yielded this beta chain as an off-target read; its size is of little meaning. V is TRBV13 and J is TRBJ2-7, with 9 bases fitting TRBD1. Germline-derived CDR1 and CDR2 are PRHDT and FYEKMQ (reference sequence). The CDR3 sequence is 16 residues long. V was clipped by 5 bases and J by 3 bases; unmatched bases: 11. This CDR3 is CASSPQPGTGIYEQYF. The CDR3 region has the DNA TGTGCCAGCAGCCCTCAGCCCGGGACAGGGATCTACGAGCAGTACTTC.

Points on this clonotype: This beta chain came through as a stray read in a library set up for alpha chains, and its size says little. The chain recombines TRBV20-1 with TRBJ2-6; D ambiguous. V lost 1 base, J lost 2 bases, and 6 bases lay in between. CDR3 length: 14 residues. Germline V gives CDR1 DFQATT, CDR2 SNEGSKA (reference sequence). This CDR3 reads CSARGSAGANVLTF. CDR3 DNA: TGCAGTGCTAGAGGCTCAGCTGGGGCCAACGTCCTGACTTTC.

A note on this clonotype: In a library made to pick up alpha chains, this beta chain is a stray read with a size that means little. The chain recombines TRBV7-9 with TRBJ2-7; D gene unclear. CDR1 and CDR2 from the germline V gene are SEHNR and FQNEAQ (reference sequence). This CDR3 is 14 amino acids long. Trimming cost V 1 base and J 6 bases, with 13 bases left between them. CDR3 amino acids: CASSLGAMVSEQYF. In DNA, the CDR3 is TGTGCCAGCAGCTTAGGCGCAATGGTGTCCGAGCAGTACTTC. Full variable domain (outside the CDR3, taken from reference TRBV7-9 and TRBJ2-7): DTGVSQNPRHKITKRGQNVTFRCDPISEHNRLYWYRQTLGQGPEFLTYFQNEAQLEKSRLLSDRFSAERPKGSFSTLEIQRTEQGDSAMYLCASSLGAMVSEQYFGPGTRLTVT.

In its sample, this clonotype was seen many times. The library was built for alpha chains, so this beta chain is an off-target read and its size means little. Here the CDR3 DNA reads TGTGCCAGCGCTCAGGGATATGGCTACACCTTC. Translating it yields CASAQGYGYTF. The chain is built from TRBV2 and TRBJ1-2, with D tentatively TRBD1 (5 bases). The length of the CDR3 is 11 residues. CDR1 SNHLY and CDR2 FYNNEI come from the germline V gene. V was cut by 8 bases and J by 5 bases, with 9 bases left in between.

The table lists this clonotype with many counts. This beta chain lies outside the target of a library built for alpha chains; its clone size means little. This chain connects TRBV19 to TRBJ1-4, with a possible D match to TRBD1 (5 bases). V dropped 8 bases and J dropped 8 bases, with 18 bases sitting between them. Germline CDR1 reads LNHDA; CDR2 reads SQIVND (reference sequence). The CDR3 is made up of 14 amino acids. This chain's CDR3 is CASRPSGGFEKLFF. CDR3 in DNA: TGTGCCAGTCGCCCCAGCGGGGGATTCGAAAAACTGTTTTTT.

This clonotype was picked up many times. This beta chain was picked up by a library intended for alpha chains and is off target, so its count carries little meaning. The chain links TRBV6-1 to TRBJ1-5, with 7 bases identical to TRBD1. The CDR3 length is 16 residues. CDR1 is MNHNS and CDR2 is SASEGT in the germline V gene. J lost 11 bases, V lost 2 bases, and 15 bases had no gene match. Here the CDR3 reads CASSENWGTAYTTQHF. CDR3 DNA sequence: TGTGCCAGCAGTGAAAATTGGGGGACAGCCTATACGACCCAGCATTTT.

This clonotype occurred many times. This beta chain is a stray sequence in a library constructed for alpha chains; its clone size is not meaningful. The gene calls are TRBV7-2 and TRBJ2-5; no reliable D call. This CDR3 is built from 13 residues. Per germline, CDR1 SGHTA and CDR2 FQGNSA. V lost 2 bases and J 2 bases, leaving 6 bases between the germline ends. CDR3 region: CASSLTLQETQYF. The CDR3 DNA is TGTGCCAGCAGCTTAACCCTTCAAGAGACCCAGTACTTC.

This clonotype was detected many times. This beta chain lies outside the target of a library built for alpha chains; its clone size means little. This rearrangement joins TRBV4-1 to TRBJ2-7; possibly TRBD1 for D (6 bases). This CDR3 has 15 amino acids. The germline CDR1 and CDR2 sequences are MGHRA and YSYEKL. Trimming shortened V by 3 bases and J by 7 bases, and 19 bases separated the two germline ends. The CDR3 DNA reads as TGCGCCAGCAGCCAGGAACCCAGGGGTAACTGGGAGCAGTACTTC. It translates to CASSQEPRGNWEQYF.

For this clonotype: Found in a library prepared for alpha chains, this beta chain is an off-target read, and its abundance has little meaning. The V call is TRBV28, the J call TRBJ2-7, with D possibly matching TRBD2 (5 bases). Trimming took off 2 bases at V and 0 bases at J, with 11 bases between the two ends. The CDR3 contains 15 residues. CDR1 MDHEN and CDR2 SYDVKM come from the germline V gene. Written as DNA, the CDR3 is TGTGCCAGCAGTTTAGGCGGGCCCAGCTCCTACGAGCAGTACTTC. Its translation: CASSLGGPSSYEQYF. Full variable domain (remainder filled in from reference TRBV28 and TRBJ2-7): DVKVTQSSRYLVKRTGEKVFLECVQDMDHENMFWYRQDPGLGLRLIYFSYDVKMKEKGDIPEGYSVSREKKERFSLILESASTNQTSMYLCASSLGGPSSYEQYFGPGTRLTVT.

For this clonotype: This beta chain is a stray sequence in a library constructed for alpha chains; its clone size is not meaningful. The J gene is TRBJ2-5, the V gene TRBV20-1; the D gene is possibly TRBD1 (5 bases). Trimming shortened V by 1 base and J by 5 bases, and 11 bases separated the two germline ends. CDR1 is DFQATT, CDR2 SNEGSKA, per germline (reference sequence). CDR3 length: 13 amino acids. The CDR3 protein is CSARVNPGETQYF. The CDR3, as DNA: TGCAGTGCTAGAGTAAACCCAGGGGAGACCCAGTACTTC.

This clonotype ranks as medium-sized. Because this beta chain is a stray read in a library intended to capture alpha chains, its abundance should not be given much weight. The chain has TRBV9 and TRBJ2-2, with D possibly called TRBD1 or TRBD2 (5 bases each). The V and J ends lost 6 bases and 2 bases respectively, with 8 bases between them. Per germline, CDR1 SGDLS and CDR2 YYNGEE. This CDR3 has 13 amino acids. The CDR3 is CASTGGNTGELFF. The CDR3 region has the DNA TGTGCCAGCACTGGGGGAAACACCGGGGAGCTGTTTTTT.

This clonotype was counted ten times or more. The size of this beta chain means little, since it is a stray read in a library made for alpha chains. The chain links TRBV19 to TRBJ1-2, with a tentative D call TRBD1 (5 bases). CDR1 LNHDA and CDR2 SQIVND come from the germline V gene (reference sequence). CDR3 length: 15 residues. V lost 5 bases to trimming and J lost 6 bases, with 19 bases between them. The CDR3 here is CASSLLSRQSDGYTF. CDR3 in DNA: TGTGCCAGTAGTCTCCTTTCCCGACAGTCCGATGGCTACACCTTC.

In its sample, this clonotype is medium-sized. Being off target in a library aimed at alpha chains, this beta chain has a size of little meaning. The chain recombines TRBV7-2 with TRBJ2-2, with D possibly being TRBD1 (5 bases). Germline V gene data show CDR1 as SGHTA and CDR2 as FQGNSA. The CDR3 extends over 13 amino acids. Trimming stripped 2 bases from V and 7 bases from J, with 8 bases between. In DNA, the CDR3 is TGTGCCAGCAGCTTATTAGACAGCGGGGAGCTGTTTTTT. Amino acid sequence: CASSLLDSGELFF.

This clonotype is medium-sized in the sample. Within a library made for alpha chains, this beta chain is off target, and its count is uninformative. The chain has TRBV7-2 and TRBJ2-2; tentatively, D is TRBD1 (6 bases). From germline, CDR1 is SGHTA and CDR2 FQGNSA. This CDR3 contains 15 residues. V lost 8 bases to trimming and J lost 6 bases, with 19 bases between them. The CDR3 sequence: CASARGQSWAGELFF. In nucleotides, the CDR3 is TGTGCCAGCGCACGAGGACAGAGTTGGGCCGGGGAGCTGTTTTTT.

The table lists this clonotype with many counts. With the library built for alpha chains, this beta chain is off target and its frequency is not meaningful. The genes are TRBV28 and TRBJ2-7; 7 nucleotides line up with TRBD1. The V gene end was trimmed by 6 bases and the J gene end by 2 bases; junction bases not matched to a gene: 7. The germline gives CDR1 MDHEN, CDR2 SYDVKM. The CDR3 consists of 14 residues. The CDR3 is CASRNTGTAYEQYF. The DNA for the CDR3 is TGTGCCAGCAGGAACACCGGGACAGCCTACGAGCAGTACTTC.

This clonotype is medium-sized (0.01 to 0.1%) by share. Being off target in a library aimed at alpha chains, this beta chain has a size of little meaning. The gene calls are TRBV14 and TRBJ2-1, with D possibly matching TRBD2 (7 bases). The germline gives CDR1 SGHDN, CDR2 FVKESK. The CDR3 is 16 amino acids. The V end was cut by 0 bases, the J end by 8 bases, with 17 bases between. The CDR3 spells CASSQEWGGSLDEQFF. CDR3 in DNA: TGTGCCAGCAGCCAAGAGTGGGGGGGCAGTTTAGATGAGCAGTTCTTC. The full variable domain, completed using reference TRBV14 and TRBJ2-1, is EAGVTQFPSHSVIEKGQTVTLRCDPISGHDNLYWYRRVMGKEIKFLLHFVKESKQDESGMPNNRFLAERTGGTYSTLKVQPAELEDSGVYFCASSQEWGGSLDEQFFGPGTRLTVL.

This clonotype rates as medium-sized. This beta chain is a stray read from a library made for alpha chains; its abundance is not meaningful. J is TRBJ2-7 and V is TRBV12-3 or TRBV12-4, with 8 bases identical to TRBD1. The CDR3 totals 14 residues. With 5 bases clipped from V and 5 bases from J, the junction kept 8 bases outside the gene matches. The CDR3 loop is CASSHTGGMNEQYF. The CDR3 DNA sequence: TGTGCCAGCAGTCACACAGGGGGGATGAACGAGCAGTACTTC.

This clonotype is medium-sized in the sample. Within a library made for alpha chains, this beta chain is off target, and its count is uninformative. This chain connects TRBV14 to TRBJ1-2; a possible D gene is TRBD1 (5 bases). V gave up 0 bases and J gave up 4 bases, with 9 bases separating them. Germline-derived CDR1 and CDR2 are SGHDN and FVKESK. CDR3 size: 14 residues. The CDR3 is CASSQERGLYGYTF. The CDR3 DNA is TGTGCCAGCAGCCAAGAAAGGGGCCTCTATGGCTACACCTTC.

This clonotype is medium-sized in the sample. Being off target in a library aimed at alpha chains, this beta chain has a size of little meaning. This chain joins TRBV5-1 and TRBJ2-3; 7 nucleotides align to TRBD1. The CDR3 totals 13 residues. The germline V gene encodes CDR1 SGHRS and CDR2 YFSETQ. V lost 4 bases and J lost 1; bases outside the gene matches: 0. The CDR3 protein is CASSTGGTDTQYF. The DNA of the CDR3 is TGCGCCAGCAGCACAGGGGGCACAGATACGCAGTATTTT.

This clonotype qualifies as medium-sized. Since it is a stray read in a library aimed at alpha chains, this beta chain has a size that is not meaningful. This chain links TRBV10-2 with TRBJ1-5; unclear D gene. The CDR3 spans 13 residues. CDR1 is WSHSY, CDR2 SAAADI, per germline. Between the trimmed V and J ends, which lost 6 bases and 0 bases, there was a span of 6 bases. The CDR3 DNA is TGCGCCAGCAGAAGAAATAGCAATCAGCCCCAGCATTTT. Protein: CASRRNSNQPQHF.

Many counts were recorded for this clonotype. Since the library was made to target alpha chains, this beta chain is a stray read and its abundance is not meaningful. The rearrangement joins TRBV7-2 to TRBJ1-6, with D tentatively TRBD1 (6 bases). Between the trimmed V and J ends, which lost 5 bases and 10 bases, there was a span of 21 bases. The germline CDR1 and CDR2 sequences are SGHTA and FQGNSA. CDR3 length equals 16 residues. The CDR3 bases are TGTGCCAGCAGCCCTAATTCGGGACATATGATCTCACCCCTCCACTTT. Translation: CASSPNSGHMISPLHF.

This clonotype was counted at least ten times. This beta chain is an off-target read within a library intended for alpha chains, so its frequency means little. The gene calls are TRBV11-2 and TRBJ2-5, with TRBD1 identical over 8 bases. The CDR3 spans 15 residues. V gave up 4 bases and J gave up 5 bases; unmatched junction bases: 9. The V gene's germline CDR1 is SGHAT and CDR2 FQNNGV. CDR3 DNA sequence: TGTGCCAGCAGCTCGAGCCCCCACAGGGGGGAGACCCAGTACTTC. Amino acids: CASSSSPHRGETQYF. Together with reference TRBV11-2 and TRBJ2-5, the CDR3 gives the full variable domain: EAGVAQSPRYKIIEKRQSVAFWCNPISGHATLYWYQQILGQGPKLLIQFQNNGVVDDSQLPKDRFSAERLKGVDSTLKIQPAKLEDSAVYLCASSSSPHRGETQYFGPGTRLLVL.

By sample fraction, this clonotype is medium-sized. Being off target in a library aimed at alpha chains, this beta chain has a size of little meaning. V is TRBV5-1 and J is TRBJ2-7; D call uncertain. The V gene lost 4 bases and the J gene lost 7 bases, with 15 bases spanning the gap. Germline V gene lookup returns CDR1 SGHRS and CDR2 YFSETQ. The CDR3 loop spans 13 amino acids. The CDR3: CASSLTTEREQYF. The CDR3 DNA follows: TGCGCCAGCAGCCTCACGACGGAACGGGAGCAGTACTTC.

In this sample, this clonotype turned up many times. Within a library made for alpha chains, this beta chain is off target, and its count is uninformative. The rearrangement links TRBV11-2 to TRBJ2-3; D not certain. The CDR3 is 13 residues long. Germline CDR1 is SGHAT and CDR2 is FQNNGV. Between the trimmed V and J ends, which lost 5 bases and 5 bases, there was a span of 11 bases. The CDR3 DNA reads TGTGCCAGCAGCCCCTCTCCGGGAGATACGCAGTATTTT. It codes for CASSPSPGDTQYF.

This clonotype was seen at least ten times. Since the library was made to target alpha chains, this beta chain is a stray read and its abundance is not meaningful. The V call is TRBV20-1, the J call TRBJ2-5, with D hard to call. The ends were cut back, 3 bases at V and 7 bases at J, with 18 bases in the middle. Germline loops: CDR1 DFQATT, CDR2 SNEGSKA (reference sequence). This CDR3 comprises 14 residues. DNA for the CDR3: TGCAGTGCTAGGGAACGCCTAGGGAAGGGGACCCAGTACTTC. As protein: CSARERLGKGTQYF.

This clonotype rates as large (0.1 to 1%). The library was prepared for alpha chains; this beta chain is a stray read, so its frequency means little. V usage is TRBV20-1 and J usage is TRBJ1-1, with D hard to call. The CDR3 spans 9 residues. CDR1 and CDR2 from the germline V gene are DFQATT and SNEGSKA (reference sequence). The CDR3 is CRLNTEAFF. CDR3 bases: TGCAGGCTGAACACTGAAGCTTTCTTT.